The 26 T cell receptor beta chains below all came from one sample that was sequenced in a study of T cell clonality in common variable immunodeficiency. Notes on the study in general: Fewer deletions and N-nucleotide insertions were reportedly seen in common variable immunodeficiency TCR beta sequences.

For these TCRs, the target antigens are not known. Sequencing was performed with immunoSEQ multiplex PCR; in TCRdb, only in-frame clones are kept and a portion is missing. The sample yields about 15,000 clones, without any singletons. Sequencing used peripheral blood mononuclear cells. The receptors originated from a human donor with common variable immunodeficiency.

Only a few counts were recorded for this clone. The CDR3 end falls 3 residues outside the read, so it is completed with the germline J gene. V usage is TRBV18 and J usage is TRBJ2-5; tentatively, D is TRBD1 (5 bases). The CDR3 has 17 residues. Deletions cut 6 bases from V and 5 bases from J, with 25 bases between. Germline V CDR1 and CDR2: KGHSH, LQKENI. The CDR3 sequence is CASSPDSRLPSQETQYF. The part of the CDR3 DNA that was read is TGTGCCAGCTCGCCTGACAGCCGTTTGCCCAGTCAGGAGACC.

The covered CDR3 bases are TGTGCCAGCAGTGGGGGACAGGGTGGGACTGAA. This gives the protein CASSGGQGGTE. The whole CDR3 is CASSGGQGGTEAFF. The V and J genes are TRBV6-1 and TRBJ1-1, with TRBD1 matching over 9 bases. The read finishes 3 residues shy of the CDR3 end, and the germline J gene is used to complete it. CDR1 is MNHNS, CDR2 SASEGT, per germline. V shed 4 bases and J 5 bases; nucleotides not matched to a gene: 5. The CDR3 length is 14 residues.

A few counts support this clone. The read falls 3 residues short of the CDR3 end, and the missing part is taken from the germline J gene. The V and J genes are TRBV6-2 or TRBV6-3 and TRBJ2-1; 9 bases align to TRBD2. This CDR3 comprises 16 residues. After removal of 5 bases from V and 3 bases from J, the junction contained 8 bases not matched to a gene. Germline V gene data show CDR1 as MNHEY and CDR2 as SVGEGT. The CDR3 sequence is CASSRLLAGDYNEQFF. Incomplete CDR3 DNA: TGTGCCAGCAGTCGGCTTTTAGCGGGAGACTACAATGAG.

This clone has only a few counts. The read terminates 3 residues before the CDR3 end, so the remaining end is supplied by the germline J gene. The chain recombines TRBV7-3 with TRBJ2-1; 9 bases align to TRBD1. Germline loops: CDR1 SGHTA, CDR2 FQGTGA. With 5 bases clipped from V and 1 base from J, the junction kept 3 bases outside the gene matches. The CDR3 is made up of 15 amino acids. The CDR3 here is CASSPDRGSYNEQFF. The CDR3 DNA, read in part, is TGTGCCAGCAGCCCGGACAGGGGATCCTACAATGAG.

On this clone: Read sequence stops 3 residues before the CDR3 end, and the germline J gene provides the missing end. This chain uses TRBV6-1 with TRBJ1-1, with D maybe TRBD1 (5 bases). V was pared by 2 bases and J by 3 bases, with 16 bases between. CDR1 is MNHNS and CDR2 is SASEGT in the germline V gene. The CDR3 consists of 16 residues. The covered CDR3 bases are TGTGCCAGCAGTGAACCGCTGGGGGGTCTGGACACTGAA. Translating it yields CASSEPLGGLDTE. The full CDR3 protein reads CASSEPLGGLDTEAFF.

This clone was recorded many times. The read ends 3 residues before the CDR3 terminus; that terminus is restored from the germline J gene. The rearrangement joins TRBV20-1 to TRBJ1-6; 7 nucleotides agree with TRBD1. V was pared by 6 bases and J by 3 bases, with 8 bases of the junction left unmatched. The CDR3 is made up of 15 amino acids. Germline CDR1 reads DFQATT; CDR2 reads SNEGSKA (reference sequence). The DNA read from the CDR3 is TGCAGTGCCCCTCAATGGGACAGCTATAATTCACCC. Amino acids: CSAPQWDSYNSP. The full-length CDR3 reads as CSAPQWDSYNSPLHF.

This clone was observed a few times. The read ends 3 residues early relative to the CDR3; the germline J gene fills the gap. The rearrangement joins TRBV30 to TRBJ1-2, with D perhaps TRBD1 (6 bases). V was clipped by 8 bases and J by 2 bases, with 24 bases between them. Germline loops: CDR1 GTSNPN, CDR2 SVGIG (reference sequence). The CDR3 is 16 amino acids. The chain's CDR3 is CAHTGTGRVANYGYTF. Incomplete CDR3 DNA: TGTGCCCATACGGGAACAGGGAGGGTCGCGAACTATGGC.

The table lists this clone with a few counts. The CDR3 extends 3 residues past the end of the read, so its final part is completed from the germline J gene. The chain joins TRBV7-6 to TRBJ1-4; D gene ambiguous. CDR1 and CDR2 from the germline V gene are SGHVS and FNYEAQ. The CDR3 consists of 15 residues. Trimming took off 5 bases at V and 4 bases at J, with 14 bases between the two ends. CDR3 bases read: TGTGCCAGCAGCACCCTCGGAGGGCGTAATGAAAAA. Amino acid sequence: CASSTLGGRNEK. In full, the CDR3 is CASSTLGGRNEKLFF.

This clone was counted ten times or more. The read terminates 3 residues before the CDR3 end, so the remaining end is supplied by the germline J gene. This chain links TRBV29-1 with TRBJ2-1; TRBD2 agrees at 10 bases. CDR1 is SQVTM and CDR2 is ANQGSEA in the germline V gene. The ends lost 3 bases at V and 9 bases at J; junction bases unmatched: 8. The CDR3 is 14 residues long. The sequenced CDR3 bases are TGCAGCGTTGATTGGCTAGCGGGAGACGGTGAG. As protein: CSVDWLAGDGE. From start to end, the CDR3 is CSVDWLAGDGEQFF.

This clone was picked up many times. The read stops 3 residues short of the end of the CDR3; the missing end is completed from the germline J gene. V usage is TRBV20-1 and J usage is TRBJ1-3, with 8 nucleotides matching TRBD1. Germline V gives CDR1 DFQATT, CDR2 SNEGSKA (reference sequence). This CDR3 contains 15 residues. V was clipped by 5 bases and J by 2 bases; unmatched bases: 8. The covered CDR3 bases are TGCAGTGCTTCGACCGCGACAGGGGCTGGAAACACC. This codes for CSASTATGAGNT. The entire CDR3 protein is CSASTATGAGNTIYF.

Only a few counts were recorded for this clone. The CDR3 extends 3 residues past the end of the read, so its final part is completed from the germline J gene. The genes are TRBV7-3 and TRBJ2-1; 15 positions match TRBD2. Germline V gene sequence: CDR1 SGHTA, CDR2 FQGTGA. The CDR3 contains 17 residues. V was pared by 5 bases and J by 4 bases, with 6 bases of the junction left unmatched. The sequenced part of the CDR3 DNA is TGTGCCAGCAGCCCAGGACTAGCGGGGGGGCGGTACAATGAG. It translates to CASSPGLAGGRYNE. The whole CDR3 protein is CASSPGLAGGRYNEQFF.

This clone was seen more than once but under ten times. The read ends 3 residues before the CDR3 terminus; that terminus is restored from the germline J gene. This chain links TRBV11-2 with TRBJ2-1; D gene uncertain. Germline CDR1 reads SGHAT; CDR2 reads FQNNGV. Trimming cost V 5 bases and J 4 bases, with 6 bases left between them. The CDR3 is made up of 12 amino acids. CDR3 region: CASSPRYNEQFF. The DNA read from the CDR3 is TGTGCCAGCAGCCCCCGTTACAATGAG.

Notes on this clone: The read finishes 3 residues shy of the CDR3 end, and the germline J gene is used to complete it. The chain is built from TRBV5-5 and TRBJ2-5; TRBD2 matches at 8 bases. The germline CDR1 and CDR2 sequences are SGHKS and YYEKEE (reference sequence). V gave up 4 bases and J gave up 7 bases; unmatched junction bases: 9. The CDR3 is made up of 14 amino acids. CDR3 bases read: TGTGCCAGCAGCCTTGAGCGGGAGCGGGGGACC. Translating gives CASSLERERGT. In full, the CDR3 reads CASSLERERGTQYF.

The sample holds a few counts of this clone. The CDR3 end is not reached by the read, which stops 3 residues before it; the germline J gene fills it in. The chain carries TRBV19 and TRBJ1-1; weak D call: TRBD1 (5 bases). This CDR3 is 14 amino acids long. From germline, CDR1 is LNHDA and CDR2 SQIVND (reference sequence). The V end was cut by 3 bases, the J end by 4 bases, with 12 bases between. This CDR3 is CASSMRWQGTEAFF. Incomplete CDR3 DNA: TGTGCCAGTAGTATGAGGTGGCAGGGCACTGAA.

To note about this clone: The CDR3 end is not reached by the read, which stops 3 residues before it; the germline J gene fills it in. V usage is TRBV5-6 and J usage is TRBJ1-2; a weak D match, TRBD1 (5 bases). CDR3 length: 15 residues. Germline lookup yields CDR1 SGHDT and CDR2 YYEEEE. V gave up 5 bases and J gave up 0 bases, with 14 bases separating them. CDR3 DNA, as far as it was read: TGTGCCAGCAGAGCTAAGGGAGGGGCTAACTATGGC. Its protein is CASRAKGGANYG. The full CDR3 is CASRAKGGANYGYTF.

This clone has a handful of counts. The read terminates 3 residues ahead of where the CDR3 ends, so the germline J gene completes it. V gene TRBV19 combines with J gene TRBJ1-1, with TRBD1 matching 7 bases. Germline V gives CDR1 LNHDA, CDR2 SQIVND (reference sequence). The CDR3 spans 16 residues. With V trimmed by 5 bases and J by 0 bases, 9 bases remained unmatched. CDR3: CASSRRQGPMNTEAFF. The sequenced part of the CDR3 DNA is TGTGCCAGTAGTCGGCGACAGGGCCCTATGAACACTGAA.

This clone occurred a few times. The sequence runs out 3 residues before the end of the CDR3; the remainder is reconstructed from the germline J gene. V usage is TRBV5-1 and J usage is TRBJ1-5; 8 bases line up with TRBD1. With V trimmed by 4 bases and J by 4 bases, 4 bases remained unmatched. Germline V gene lookup returns CDR1 SGHRS and CDR2 YFSETQ. The CDR3 has 14 amino acids. The CDR3 spells CASSEQGGNQPQHF. The covered CDR3 bases are TGCGCCAGCAGCGAACAGGGGGGAAATCAGCCC.

On this clone: The read terminates 3 residues before the CDR3 end, so the remaining end is supplied by the germline J gene. This chain joins TRBV7-8 and TRBJ2-7; TRBD1 aligns across 10 bases. Germline V lookup: CDR1 SGHVS, CDR2 FQNEAQ. Germline trimming cut 5 bases from V and 6 bases from J; bases unmatched to any gene: 13. This CDR3 spans 16 amino acids. The CDR3: CASSHYGTGVFSEQYF. Incomplete CDR3 DNA: TGTGCCAGCAGCCACTACGGGACAGGGGTTTTCAGCGAG.

This clone has a handful of counts. The CDR3 end is not reached by the read, which stops 3 residues before it; the germline J gene fills it in. The rearrangement links TRBV2 to TRBJ2-1; weak D call: TRBD2 (6 bases). This CDR3 spans 15 amino acids. Germline V CDR1 and CDR2: SNHLY, FYNNEI. Trimming took 2 bases from V and 5 from J, leaving 13 bases between them. The CDR3 DNA, read in part, is TGTGCCAGCAGTGAAATGCGGGGAGCGAACAATGAG. This translates into CASSEMRGANNE. The complete CDR3 sequence is CASSEMRGANNEQFF.

This clone has a count of ten or more. Sequencing ends 3 residues short of the CDR3 end; the germline J gene provides the rest. This rearrangement joins TRBV2 to TRBJ1-1; D not certain. Germline values: CDR1 SNHLY, CDR2 FYNNEI. V was trimmed by 7 bases and J by 0 bases, leaving 12 bases between them. This CDR3 has 14 amino acids. This CDR3 is CASKERHMNTEAFF. CDR3 bases read: TGTGCCAGCAAGGAAAGACACATGAACACTGAA.

The sequenced part of the CDR3 DNA is TGTGCCAGCAGCCCGGGTCTGGGGACTGGGGAG. Translating it yields CASSPGLGTGE. The full CDR3 protein reads CASSPGLGTGELFF. V usage is TRBV7-3 and J usage is TRBJ2-2; maybe TRBD2 (6 bases). The read falls 3 residues short of the CDR3 end, and the missing part is taken from the germline J gene. Germline V lookup: CDR1 SGHTA, CDR2 FQGTGA. CDR3 size: 14 residues. V lost 5 bases and J 8 bases, leaving 15 bases between the germline ends.

This clone has more than one count but fewer than ten. The CDR3 extends 3 residues past the end of the read, so its final part is completed from the germline J gene. The chain recombines TRBV20-1 with TRBJ1-2; tentative D call: TRBD1 (5 bases). V shed 4 bases and J shed 2 bases, with 11 bases lying between them. Germline CDR1 is DFQATT and CDR2 is SNEGSKA (reference sequence). The CDR3 extends over 13 amino acids. Incomplete CDR3 DNA: TGCAGTGCTACCGACAGAGCGAACTATGGC. Translating gives CSATDRANYG. The CDR3 in full is CSATDRANYGYTF.

By share of the sample, this clone is medium-sized. The covered CDR3 bases are TGTGCCAGCAATCAGGATTATGAGGGC. Amino acids: CASNQDYEG. The whole CDR3 protein is CASNQDYEGYTF. The V and J genes are TRBV2 and TRBJ1-2; D unclear. The CDR3 goes on 3 residues after the read ends, and that part is filled in from the germline J gene. The CDR3 runs 12 residues. CDR1 is SNHLY, CDR2 FYNNEI, per germline.

In this sample, this clone turned up a few times. Coverage ceases 3 residues before the CDR3 finishes, and the germline J gene fills in the end. V is TRBV7-2 and J is TRBJ1-1; D not certain. This CDR3 has 15 amino acids. V gave up 5 bases and J gave up 4 bases, with 17 bases separating them. CDR1 is SGHTA and CDR2 is FQGNSA in the germline V gene. CDR3 DNA (partial): TGTGCCAGCAGCCCATACAGAGGGTATGGCACTGAA. It codes for CASSPYRGYGTE. The whole CDR3 protein reads CASSPYRGYGTEAFF.

In this sample, this clone turned up a few times. The read comes to an end 3 residues before the CDR3 does, leaving the germline J gene to fill in the end. The genes are TRBV30 and TRBJ2-7, with D maybe TRBD1 (6 bases). CDR1 GTSNPN and CDR2 SVGIG come from the germline V gene (reference sequence). V lost 2 bases and J 5 bases, leaving 10 bases between the germline ends. This CDR3 spans 12 amino acids. CDR3 amino acids: CAWSKGVDEQYF. The CDR3 bases that were read are TGTGCCTGGAGTAAGGGGGTGGACGAG.

This clone showed up just a few times. The read terminates 3 residues ahead of where the CDR3 ends, so the germline J gene completes it. V gene TRBV2 combines with J gene TRBJ2-7; D is possibly TRBD2 (6 bases). V shed 3 bases and J shed 3 bases, with 18 bases lying between them. This CDR3 is 16 amino acids long. From germline, CDR1 is SNHLY and CDR2 FYNNEI. Partial CDR3 DNA: TGTGCCAGCAGTGAGGGCCCGGGGTCGGGAGTCTACGAG. It codes for CASSEGPGSGVYE. The whole CDR3 region reads CASSEGPGSGVYEQYF. Complete variable domain (other parts from reference TRBV2 and TRBJ2-7): EPEVTQTPSHQVTQMGQEVILRCVPISNHLYFYWYRQILGQKVEFLVSFYNNEISEKSEIFDDQFSVERPDGSNFTLKIRSTKLEDSAMYFCASSEGPGSGVYEQYFGPGTRLTVT.